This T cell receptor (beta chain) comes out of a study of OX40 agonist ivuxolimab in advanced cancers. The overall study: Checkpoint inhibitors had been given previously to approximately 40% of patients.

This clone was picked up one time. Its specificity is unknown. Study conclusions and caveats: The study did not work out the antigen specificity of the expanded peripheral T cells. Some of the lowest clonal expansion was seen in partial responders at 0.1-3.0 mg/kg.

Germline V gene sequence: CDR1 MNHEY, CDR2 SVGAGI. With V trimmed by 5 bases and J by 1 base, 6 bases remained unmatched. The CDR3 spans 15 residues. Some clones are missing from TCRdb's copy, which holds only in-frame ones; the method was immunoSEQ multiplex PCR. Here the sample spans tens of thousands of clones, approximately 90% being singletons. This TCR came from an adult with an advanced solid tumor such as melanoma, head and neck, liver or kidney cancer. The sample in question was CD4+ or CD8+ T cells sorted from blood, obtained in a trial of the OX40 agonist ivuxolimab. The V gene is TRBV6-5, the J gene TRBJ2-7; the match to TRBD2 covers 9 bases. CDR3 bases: TGTGCCAGCAGTCCCTCGAGCGGGAGGTCCTACGAGCAGTACTTC. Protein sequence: CASSPSSGRSYEQYF.